This entry lists 31 T cell receptor beta chains sequenced from one sample in a study of blood T cell repertoires in COVID-19. Sequencing was performed with immunoSEQ multiplex PCR; in TCRdb, only in-frame clones are kept and a portion is missing. The table lists under 250,000 clones, approximately 91% of them singletons. Input material: peripheral blood. These receptors all come from a man aged 25-40 years with COVID-19, enrolled during active disease.

The chain has TRBV4-1 and TRBJ1-1; D unresolved. Germline V gene sequence: CDR1 MGHRA, CDR2 YSYEKL. The ends were cut back, 4 bases at V and 5 bases at J, with 11 bases in the middle. CDR3 length: 13 residues. The CDR3 bases are TGCGCCAGCAGCCCCCCCCAGGAAACTGAAGCTTTCTTT. It yields the protein CASSPPQETEAFF.

This chain joins TRBV6-5 and TRBJ2-2, with a possible D match to TRBD2 (5 bases). The V gene lost 2 bases and the J gene lost 8 bases, with 12 bases spanning the gap. This CDR3 is built from 14 residues. Germline V gene lookup returns CDR1 MNHEY and CDR2 SVGAGI. The CDR3 protein is CASSYRDIVGELFF. CDR3 bases: TGTGCCAGCAGTTACCGGGATATAGTTGGGGAGCTGTTTTTT.

V is TRBV10-3 and J is TRBJ1-2; TRBD1 agrees at 10 bases. CDR1 and CDR2 (germline): ENHRY, SYGVKD. This CDR3 is built from 14 residues. V gave up 8 bases and J gave up 7 bases; unmatched junction bases: 10. DNA of the CDR3: TGTGCCATCGGCTCAGGACAGGGGGTTGGTGGCTACACCTTC. Amino acid sequence: CAIGSGQGVGGYTF.

This chain uses TRBV11-3 with TRBJ1-1; no clear D. Germline CDR1 reads SGHNT; CDR2 reads YENEEA. CDR3 length: 13 residues. V was pared by 6 bases and J by 0 bases, with 8 bases between. CDR3 loop: CASSQYMNTEAFF. The CDR3 coding sequence is TGTGCCAGCAGTCAATACATGAACACTGAAGCTTTCTTT.

This chain's CDR3 is CASNRQGYTEAFF. CDR3 bases: TGTGCCAGCAATCGACAGGGTTACACTGAAGCTTTCTTT. V and J are TRBV2 and TRBJ1-1; 7 bases align to TRBD1. This CDR3 contains 13 residues. Trimming at V came to 7 bases and at J to 3 bases, leaving 5 bases not matched to a gene. From germline, CDR1 is SNHLY and CDR2 FYNNEI.

The V gene is TRBV7-3, the J gene TRBJ1-5; 8 nucleotides match TRBD1. V trimming: 2 bases; J trimming: 0 bases; junction bases outside the gene matches: 9. This CDR3 region has 18 residues. Germline V gene lookup returns CDR1 SGHTA and CDR2 FQGTGA. Written as DNA, the CDR3 is TGTGCCAGCAGCTTATCGGGACAGGCTCCCTATAGCAATCAGCCCCAGCATTTT. Translated: CASSLSGQAPYSNQPQHF.

This clone appeared once. CDR3 bases: TGTGCCAGTCGCACGGGGGGGCAAGGCAATCAGCCCCAGCATTTT. It codes for CASRTGGQGNQPQHF. The rearrangement uses TRBV6-6 and TRBJ1-5; D might be TRBD1 (6 bases). CDR1 is MNHNY and CDR2 is SVGAGI in the germline V gene (reference sequence). This CDR3 region has 15 residues. Trimming took off 9 bases at V and 2 bases at J, with 17 bases between the two ends.

The V gene is TRBV5-4, the J gene TRBJ1-2; D remains ambiguous. Germline assignment: CDR1 SGHNT and CDR2 YYREEE (reference sequence). The V end was cut by 1 base, the J end by 0 bases, with 7 bases between. The CDR3 runs to 14 residues. The CDR3, as DNA: TGTGCCAGCAGCTTGACAGCCACTAACTATGGCTACACCTTC. Its translation is CASSLTATNYGYTF.

The CDR3 nucleotides read TGTGCCAGCAGCGTTGGGACAGTAAAGTCACCCCTCCACTTT. It is translated as CASSVGTVKSPLHF. The V gene is TRBV9, the J gene TRBJ1-6, with TRBD1 matching over 7 bases. The CDR3 consists of 14 residues. The V segment lost 2 bases and the J segment 10 bases; nucleotides outside the gene matches: 6. Germline V CDR1 and CDR2: SGDLS, YYNGEE.

This chain links TRBV18 with TRBJ1-1; the D gene is possibly TRBD1 (5 bases). V was cut by 3 bases and J by 0 bases, with 8 bases left in between. Per the germline V gene, CDR1 is KGHSH and CDR2 is LQKENI. The CDR3 loop spans 14 amino acids. CDR3 sequence (DNA): TGTGCCAGCTCACCCCTGACAGTGAACACTGAAGCTTTCTTT. It translates to CASSPLTVNTEAFF.

The rearrangement uses TRBV18 and TRBJ1-5, with D possibly matching TRBD1 (6 bases). With 5 bases removed from V and 0 bases from J, the gap between germline ends came to 8 bases. Per the germline V gene, CDR1 is KGHSH and CDR2 is LQKENI. The CDR3 covers 14 residues. The CDR3 region has the DNA TGTGCCAGCTCATCAGGGGTTAGCAATCAGCCCCAGCATTTT. Its protein is CASSSGVSNQPQHF.

The V and J genes are TRBV6-6 and TRBJ2-7; possible D gene TRBD2, 5 bases. The CDR3 loop spans 15 amino acids. Trimming took 2 bases from V and 7 from J, leaving 18 bases between them. CDR1 is MNHNY, CDR2 SVGAGI, per germline (reference sequence). The CDR3 DNA is TGTGCCAGCAGTTACCCTGCCGGGGTGGGTCAAGAGCAGTACTTC. This translates into CASSYPAGVGQEQYF.

This chain uses TRBV19 with TRBJ2-4, with TRBD2 identical over 7 bases. The V gene end was trimmed by 2 bases and the J gene end by 7 bases; junction bases not matched to a gene: 2. The germline gives CDR1 LNHDA, CDR2 SQIVND (reference sequence). CDR3 size: 13 residues. The CDR3 nucleotides read TGTGCCAGTAGTATAAGGGAGGGGAACATTCAGTACTTC. Translated, it gives CASSIREGNIQYF.

This chain links TRBV5-4 with TRBJ1-1; 9 bases are shared with TRBD1. The CDR3 sequence is 14 residues long. Germline V CDR1 and CDR2: SGHNT, YYREEE (reference sequence). V trimming: 4 bases; J trimming: 11 bases; junction bases outside the gene matches: 12. The CDR3 is CASSRETGGALAFF. CDR3 in DNA: TGTGCCAGCAGCCGCGAAACAGGGGGCGCGCTGGCTTTCTTT.

J is TRBJ2-7 and V is TRBV18; D possibly corresponds to TRBD1 (6 bases). V was pared by 4 bases and J by 0 bases, with 10 bases between. The CDR3 is 14 residues long. Germline assignment: CDR1 KGHSH and CDR2 LQKENI. This CDR3 reads CASSHNRDSYEQYF. The CDR3 DNA reads TGTGCCAGCTCACACAACAGGGACTCCTACGAGCAGTACTTC. Using reference TRBV18 and TRBJ2-7 for the parts outside the CDR3, the full variable domain is NAGVMQNPRHLVRRRGQEARLRCSPMKGHSHVYWYRQLPEEGLKFMVYLQKENIIDESGMPKERFSAEFPKEGPSILRIQQVVRGDSAAYFCASSHNRDSYEQYFGPGTRLTVT.

The chain combines TRBV7-2 with TRBJ1-4; D not certain. Germline loops: CDR1 SGHTA, CDR2 FQGNSA. Between the trimmed V and J ends, which lost 1 base and 4 bases, there was a span of 7 bases. The CDR3 is made up of 14 amino acids. Here the CDR3 DNA reads TGTGCCAGCAGCTTAGGAGGCGGTAATGAAAAACTGTTTTTT. Amino acid sequence: CASSLGGGNEKLFF.

The chain couples TRBV14 to TRBJ2-3; D possibly corresponds to TRBD2 (6 bases). CDR3 length: 15 residues. V shed 4 bases and J shed 3 bases, with 14 bases lying between them. Germline V CDR1 and CDR2: SGHDN, FVKESK. The CDR3 region is CASSLGTFLTDTQYF. CDR3 sequence (DNA): TGTGCCAGCAGCCTGGGGACTTTCCTGACAGATACGCAGTATTTT.

The V call is TRBV27, the J call TRBJ1-4; D may be TRBD1 (6 bases). The V gene lost 3 bases and the J gene lost 5 bases, with 19 bases spanning the gap. The CDR3 is made up of 17 amino acids. Germline V gives CDR1 MNHEY, CDR2 SMNVEV (reference sequence). The CDR3 DNA follows: TGTGCCAGCAGTTTCCCCAGGCGGGGGCCCCAAAATGAAAAACTGTTTTTT. This gives the protein CASSFPRRGPQNEKLFF.

This clone was seen just once. This chain links TRBV7-2 with TRBJ1-4; a possible D gene is TRBD1 (5 bases). The CDR3 is made up of 13 amino acids. Trimming shortened V by 6 bases and J by 8 bases, and 13 bases separated the two germline ends. In germline, CDR1 is SGHTA, CDR2 FQGNSA. The CDR3: CASRPGGGEKLFF. The CDR3, as DNA: TGTGCCAGCAGGCCGGGGGGAGGCGAAAAACTGTTTTTT.

The V call is TRBV18, the J call TRBJ1-1; no firm D call. This CDR3 region has 14 residues. Germline V lookup: CDR1 KGHSH, CDR2 LQKENI. V dropped 6 bases and J dropped 4 bases, with 15 bases sitting between them. The CDR3 DNA reads TGTGCCAGCTCCCCCGTTCTCGGGAGCACTGAAGCTTTCTTT. This sequence encodes CASSPVLGSTEAFF.

The chain is built from TRBV28 and TRBJ1-1; TRBD1 is a possible D gene (5 bases). V was cut by 5 bases and J by 2 bases, with 15 bases left in between. Germline CDR1 is MDHEN and CDR2 is SYDVKM. The CDR3 length is 15 residues. The CDR3 loop is CASSGGTAGNTEAFF. The DNA of the CDR3 is TGTGCCAGCAGTGGGGGGACGGCGGGCAACACTGAAGCTTTCTTT.

The chain couples TRBV19 to TRBJ1-4, with D possibly matching TRBD1 (6 bases). This CDR3 is 14 amino acids long. Trimming stripped 5 bases from V and 7 bases from J, with 14 bases between. CDR1 and CDR2 (germline): LNHDA, SQIVND (reference sequence). The CDR3 protein is CASSQQGVGEKLFF. The CDR3 DNA reads TGTGCCAGTAGTCAACAGGGCGTTGGTGAAAAACTGTTTTTT.

This chain joins TRBV6-2 or TRBV6-3 and TRBJ2-2; possible D gene TRBD2, 5 bases. The V end was cut by 5 bases, the J end by 12 bases, with 10 bases between. CDR1 and CDR2 (germline): MNHEY, SVGEGT. The CDR3 spans 11 residues. The CDR3 loop is CASSPRLKLFF. In nucleotides, the CDR3 is TGTGCCAGCAGTCCAAGACTAAAGCTGTTTTTT.

The rearrangement uses TRBV6-1 and TRBJ2-4; the D gene is possibly TRBD2 (5 bases). Germline V gene lookup returns CDR1 MNHNS and CDR2 SASEGT. V was trimmed by 3 bases and J by 0 bases, leaving 18 bases between them. CDR3 size: 18 residues. The CDR3, as DNA: TGTGCCAGCAGTGAGGAGGAGTCCCAGAGTCTAGCCAAAAACATTCAGTACTTC. Its protein is CASSEEESQSLAKNIQYF.

The V call is TRBV11-2, the J call TRBJ2-3, with 9 nucleotides matching TRBD1. CDR3 length: 14 amino acids. With V trimmed by 5 bases and J by 2 bases, 2 bases remained unmatched. Germline CDR1 and CDR2: SGHAT and FQNNGV. The CDR3 is CASSGTGYTDTQYF. In DNA form, the CDR3 reads TGTGCCAGCAGCGGGACAGGGTACACAGATACGCAGTATTTT.

This chain joins TRBV18 and TRBJ2-5; tentative D call: TRBD2 (6 bases). The CDR3 contains 17 residues. The germline gives CDR1 KGHSH, CDR2 LQKENI. V dropped 3 bases and J dropped 5 bases, with 22 bases sitting between them. CDR3: CASSPAFGGAVRETQYF. DNA of the CDR3: TGTGCCAGCTCACCCGCTTTTGGCGGGGCAGTCAGGGAGACCCAGTACTTC.

Only one count was recorded for this clone. The V gene is TRBV11-2, the J gene TRBJ2-5; 10 positions match TRBD2. Germline V gives CDR1 SGHAT, CDR2 FQNNGV. The CDR3 is 15 residues long. Germline trimming cut 4 bases from V and 4 bases from J; bases unmatched to any gene: 6. The CDR3 sequence: CASSSQRGGPETQYF. Written as DNA, the CDR3 is TGTGCCAGCAGCTCCCAGCGGGGGGGCCCAGAGACCCAGTACTTC.

CDR3 region: CASSLQGKEKLFF. For the CDR3, the DNA is TGTGCCAGCAGTTTACAGGGTAAGGAAAAACTGTTTTTT. This chain links TRBV27 with TRBJ1-4; D may be TRBD1 (5 bases). Trimming took 2 bases from V and 8 from J, leaving 9 bases between them. This CDR3 is built from 13 residues. Germline CDR1 reads MNHEY; CDR2 reads SMNVEV (reference sequence).

The rearrangement uses TRBV7-2 and TRBJ1-5; TRBD1 aligns across 8 bases. After removal of 5 bases from V and 1 base from J, the junction contained 7 bases not matched to a gene. This CDR3 contains 16 residues. CDR1 and CDR2 (germline): SGHTA, FQGNSA. The CDR3 protein is CASSRSYRGSNQPQHF. The CDR3 coding sequence is TGTGCCAGCAGCCGCTCCTACAGGGGGAGCAATCAGCCCCAGCATTTT.

This clone was seen only once. The identical CDR3 is also encoded by other nucleotide sequences in the sample. V usage is TRBV5-6 and J usage is TRBJ2-6; D possibly corresponds to TRBD2 (5 bases). This CDR3 is built from 16 residues. V was cut by 1 base and J by 0 bases, with 8 bases left in between. Germline CDR1 SGHDT, CDR2 YYEEEE. The CDR3 coding sequence is TGTGCCAGCAGCTTGCCGGGAAGCTCTGGGGCCAACGTCCTGACTTTC. Translated, it gives CASSLPGSSGANVLTF. The full variable domain, completed using reference TRBV5-6 and TRBJ2-6, is DAGVTQSPTHLIKTRGQQVTLRCSPKSGHDTVSWYQQALGQGPQFIFQYYEEEERQRGNFPDRFSGHQFPNYSSELNVNALLLGDSALYLCASSLPGSSGANVLTFGAGSRLTVL.

This clone was found once. V is TRBV27 and J is TRBJ2-2; D may be TRBD1 (5 bases). The CDR3 runs to 14 residues. The germline CDR1 and CDR2 sequences are MNHEY and SMNVEV (reference sequence). The germline V and J ends were trimmed by 2 bases and 6 bases, with 10 bases remaining between them. CDR3 region: CASSLERGAGELFF. The CDR3 DNA sequence: TGTGCCAGCAGTTTAGAAAGGGGCGCCGGGGAGCTGTTTTTT.